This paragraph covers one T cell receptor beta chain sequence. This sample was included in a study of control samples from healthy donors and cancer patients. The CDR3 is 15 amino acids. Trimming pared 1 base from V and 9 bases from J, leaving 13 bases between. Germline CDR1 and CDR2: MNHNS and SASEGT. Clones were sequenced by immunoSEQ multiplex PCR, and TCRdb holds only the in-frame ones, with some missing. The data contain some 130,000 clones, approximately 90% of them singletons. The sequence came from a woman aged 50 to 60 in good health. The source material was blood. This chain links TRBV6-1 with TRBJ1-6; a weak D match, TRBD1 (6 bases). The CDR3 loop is CASSEVGGAASPLHF. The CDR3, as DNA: TGTGCCAGCAGTGAAGTGGGGGGCGCGGCTTCACCCCTCCACTTT.